The subject of this entry is one TCR beta chain. The CDR3 is 14 amino acids. Germline loops: CDR1 ENHRY, CDR2 SYGVKD. J gave up 5 bases and V 9 bases, and 11 bases lay outside the gene matches. As handled by the study authors: Researchers report that nucleated cell counts were estimated from reference gene primer amplification. Here immunoSEQ multiplex PCR was the method, and the copy in TCRdb shows in-frame clones only, minus some. That table is the source of V, J and clone size, and D and trimming were worked out from the DNA. This sample has some 150,000 clones, with about 87% found just once. These data come from a study of blood T cell repertoires in COVID-19. About the study: Italy, Spain and the United States were the sources of the convalescent and acute COVID-19 samples. Sources were T cells, B-cell-depleted T cells, or PBMCs; the material itself was cDNA or gDNA.

Sample: peripheral blood. The clonotype originates from a woman in her forties or fifties with active or convalescent COVID-19. The chain employs TRBV10-3 and TRBJ2-5, with 8 nucleotides matching TRBD2. This CDR3 reads CAISPGGLMETQYF. Written as DNA, the CDR3 is TGTGCCATTTCGCCGGGGGGGCTTATGGAGACCCAGTACTTC.